These 22 T cell receptor beta chains came from one sample sequenced in a study of T cell repertoires in cytomegalovirus infection. MiXCR was run by TCRdb on the reads, yielding one entry per CDR3 protein. The table has 450,000 to 650,000 distinct CDR3 sequences, about 30% seen once. The sample taken for sequencing was PBMCs. Source of these receptors: a human donor in good health (CMV status not recorded). Some clones in this sample may be carry-over from other donors' samples.

This clonotype has only a few counts. J is TRBJ2-1 and V is TRBV19, with TRBD2 matching 16 bases. This CDR3 is built from 17 residues. The germline V gene encodes CDR1 LNHDA and CDR2 SQIVND (reference sequence). V lost 4 bases and J lost 8; bases outside the gene matches: 8. CDR3 in amino acids: CASSTPGLAGGADEQFF. CDR3 sequence (DNA): TGTGCCAGTAGTACACCGGGACTAGCGGGAGGGGCGGATGAGCAGTTCTTC.

This chain joins TRBV7-6 and TRBJ2-1, with 11 bases lining up with TRBD2. The germline V gene encodes CDR1 SGHVS and CDR2 FNYEAQ. J was trimmed by 7 bases and V by 1 base; bases with no gene match: 3. The length of the CDR3 is 15 residues. The CDR3 DNA is TGTGCCAGCAGCTTAGTTAGCGGGAGGGGTAATGAGCAGTTCTTC. Translating it yields CASSLVSGRGNEQFF.

This sequence joins TRBV7-9 and TRBJ2-1; possibly TRBD2 for D (6 bases). CDR3 size: 14 residues. In germline, CDR1 is SEHNR, CDR2 FQNEAQ (reference sequence). The V end lost 4 bases, the J end lost 2 bases, and 9 bases lay between the germline ends. This chain's CDR3 is CASSWGGAYNEQFF. In DNA form, the CDR3 reads TGTGCCAGCAGCTGGGGCGGGGCCTACAATGAGCAGTTCTTC.

This chain uses TRBV14 with TRBJ2-5; 11 nucleotides line up with TRBD2. Germline-derived CDR1 and CDR2 are SGHDN and FVKESK. J was trimmed by 5 bases and V by 4 bases; bases with no gene match: 15. This CDR3 spans 18 amino acids. DNA of the CDR3: TGTGCCAGCAGCCCAACCCGGATAGCGGGAGGGCTCCGGGAGACCCAGTACTTC. It codes for CASSPTRIAGGLRETQYF.

This clonotype was seen at least ten times. The chain is built from TRBV7-9 and TRBJ2-7; 10 positions agree with TRBD1. From germline, CDR1 is SEHNR and CDR2 FQNEAQ (reference sequence). The CDR3 runs 15 residues. Trimming removed 5 bases from V and 7 bases from J; junction bases left unmatched: 11. Here the CDR3 DNA reads TGTGCCAGCAGCCACGAGGGACAGGGGTTATTGGAGCAGTACTTC. This codes for CASSHEGQGLLEQYF.

Turning to this clonotype: Relative to the germline gene, one junction end is altered; a read error may explain this. The rearrangement uses TRBV4-1 and TRBJ2-3; the D is unclear. The germline V gene has CDR1 MGHRA and CDR2 YSYEKL. CDR3 size: 11 residues. In nucleotides, the CDR3 is TGCGCCAGCAGCCGCGACTTAATCAGGCATTTT. Its protein product is CASSRDLIRHF.

The rearrangement joins TRBV2 to TRBJ2-7, with D unresolved. CDR1 SNHLY and CDR2 FYNNEI come from the germline V gene. This CDR3 is built from 14 residues. Between the trimmed V and J ends, which lost 2 bases and 7 bases, there was a span of 15 bases. The CDR3 sequence is CASSERLELGEQYV. DNA of the CDR3: TGTGCCAGCAGTGAACGGCTAGAACTGGGGGAGCAGTACGTC.

V is TRBV6-1 and J is TRBJ1-5; no clear D gene. Per germline, CDR1 MNHNS and CDR2 SASEGT. CDR3 length equals 17 residues. Trimming stripped 2 bases from V and 4 bases from J, with 18 bases between. The CDR3: CASSERLRPTLNQPQHF. CDR3 coding DNA: TGTGCCAGCAGTGAAAGATTGCGGCCTACCCTTAATCAGCCCCAGCATTTT.

This clonotype showed up just a few times. The rearrangement links TRBV6-1 to TRBJ1-2, with unresolved D. This CDR3 comprises 15 residues. The V and J ends lost 3 bases and 0 bases respectively, with 11 bases between them. The germline CDR1 and CDR2 sequences are MNHNS and SASEGT. The CDR3 spells CASSDHRPANYGYTF. DNA of the CDR3: TGTGCCAGCAGTGACCACAGACCAGCTAACTATGGCTACACCTTC.

This clonotype has at least ten counts. This chain uses TRBV11-3 with TRBJ1-1; the D gene is possibly TRBD1 (5 bases). Trimming removed 5 bases at V and 0 bases at J, with 10 bases between. CDR3 length equals 14 residues. CDR1 SGHNT and CDR2 YENEEA come from the germline V gene. In DNA, the CDR3 is TGTGCCAGCAGCCAGGGACGGTTGAACACTGAAGCTTTCTTT. Its protein is CASSQGRLNTEAFF. Based on the CDR3 plus reference TRBV11-3 and TRBJ1-1, the full variable domain is EAGVVQSPRYKIIEKKQPVAFWCNPISGHNTLYWYLQNLGQGPELLIRYENEEAVDDSQLPKDRFSAERLKGVDSTLKIQPAELGDSAVYLCASSQGRLNTEAFFGQGTRLTVV.

The chain links TRBV11-2 to TRBJ2-2; D is undetermined. CDR3 length: 17 residues. CDR1 and CDR2 from the germline V gene are SGHAT and FQNNGV. Trimming stripped 5 bases from V and 7 bases from J, with 23 bases between. The CDR3 DNA reads as TGTGCCAGCAGCCCCTCTTTAGGGCGGAGCACCAACGGGGAGCTGTTTTTT. It specifies CASSPSLGRSTNGELFF.

This clonotype was observed a few times. The gene calls are TRBV6-1 and TRBJ2-1, with TRBD2 matching 13 bases. CDR1 MNHNS and CDR2 SASEGT come from the germline V gene. This CDR3 is 16 amino acids long. The V gene end was trimmed by 4 bases and the J gene end by 8 bases; junction bases not matched to a gene: 8. The CDR3: CASSALAGGPGDEQFF. The CDR3 DNA reads as TGTGCCAGCAGTGCACTAGCGGGAGGGCCGGGGGATGAGCAGTTCTTC.

This sequence joins TRBV7-9 and TRBJ1-6; the D gene is possibly TRBD1 (6 bases). CDR3 size: 14 residues. V was shortened by 5 bases and J by 10 bases, with 15 bases between the two germline ends. In germline, CDR1 is SEHNR, CDR2 FQNEAQ (reference sequence). This CDR3 reads CASSRAGASSPLHF. The CDR3, as DNA: TGTGCCAGCAGCCGAGCAGGGGCTTCCTCACCCCTCCACTTT.

In this sample, this clonotype turned up many times. V and J are TRBV7-2 and TRBJ2-1; D may be TRBD1 or TRBD2 (5 bases each). V dropped 5 bases and J dropped 8 bases, with 22 bases sitting between them. Germline-derived CDR1 and CDR2 are SGHTA and FQGNSA. This CDR3 has 16 amino acids. The CDR3 spells CASSTTGLSGRDEQFF. In nucleotides, the CDR3 is TGTGCCAGCAGCACTACGGGGCTCTCCGGGCGCGATGAGCAGTTCTTC.

V is TRBV4-1 and J is TRBJ1-6; 10 nucleotides align to TRBD1. Germline CDR1 reads MGHRA; CDR2 reads YSYEKL. The CDR3 is made up of 20 amino acids. Unmatched junction bases numbered 14, after V lost 0 bases and J lost 6 bases. The CDR3 region has the DNA TGCGCCAGCAGCCAAGATGAGGGGACAGGGGAGTTCGCCGTTAATTCACCCCTCCACTTT. It yields the protein CASSQDEGTGEFAVNSPLHF.

This clonotype was seen ten or more times. The V and J genes are TRBV7-2 and TRBJ1-3; D perhaps matches TRBD1 (6 bases). The CDR3 contains 13 residues. V was cut by 1 base and J by 7 bases, with 8 bases left in between. The germline gives CDR1 SGHTA, CDR2 FQGNSA. CDR3 sequence (DNA): TGTGCCAGCAGCTTAGACAGGGAGAACACCATATATTTT. Its protein is CASSLDRENTIYF.

Note on this clonotype: This may arise from a read error, as a much more abundant clone is one base away. The chain recombines TRBV7-2 with TRBJ2-7; D may be TRBD2 (5 bases). The CDR3 extends over 13 amino acids. Germline V gives CDR1 SGHTA, CDR2 FQGNSA. The CDR3 reads CVSSLLRANEQYF. The CDR3 DNA follows: TGTGTCAGCAGCTTATTGCGGGCAAACGAGCAGTACTTC.

The CDR3 DNA is TGTGCCAGCACCCTCCAGACAGGTCCTCGGGTCACCCTCCACTTT. It codes for CASTLQTGPRVTLHF. V gene TRBV12-3 or TRBV12-4 combines with J gene TRBJ1-6; D is possibly TRBD1 (6 bases). Trimming took off 7 bases at V and 14 bases at J, with 24 bases between the two ends. The CDR3 is 15 residues long.

About this clonotype itself: One junction end does not reproduce the germline sequence, and a read error may be involved. The CDR3 protein is CASSFEGRSYNAQFF. For the CDR3, the DNA is TGTGCCAGCAGTTTTGAGGGGAGGTCCTACAATGCGCAGTTCTTC. This rearrangement joins TRBV12-3 or TRBV12-4 to TRBJ2-1; D may be TRBD2 (6 bases). This CDR3 comprises 15 residues.

This chain uses TRBV6-5 with TRBJ2-2, with unresolved D. The germline V gene has CDR1 MNHEY and CDR2 SVGAGI. The CDR3 has 15 amino acids. Trimming cost V 0 bases and J 6 bases, with 11 bases left between them. The CDR3 spells CASSYSLRPAGELFF. CDR3 nucleotides: TGTGCCAGCAGTTACTCATTAAGGCCTGCCGGGGAGCTGTTTTTT.

This clonotype was seen more than once but under ten times. This rearrangement joins TRBV4-2 to TRBJ2-5, with 7 nucleotides matching TRBD2. CDR3 size: 14 residues. In germline, CDR1 is LGHNA, CDR2 YNFKEQ. Trimming cost V 7 bases and J 5 bases; bases outside gene matches: 10. The CDR3 coding sequence is TGTGCCAGCACAAGTAGGCGGGAGAGGGAGACCCAGTACTTC. The encoded protein is CASTSRRERETQYF.

The V and J genes are TRBV7-8 and TRBJ2-7; TRBD1 matches 8 bases. Looked up from germline, CDR1 is SGHVS and CDR2 is FQNEAQ. The J segment lost 7 bases and the V segment lost 5 bases, leaving 13 bases of the junction unmatched. The CDR3 runs 15 residues. This CDR3 is CASSQGTGYLREQYF. The DNA of the CDR3 is TGTGCCAGCAGCCAGGGGACAGGATACCTTAGGGAGCAGTACTTC.